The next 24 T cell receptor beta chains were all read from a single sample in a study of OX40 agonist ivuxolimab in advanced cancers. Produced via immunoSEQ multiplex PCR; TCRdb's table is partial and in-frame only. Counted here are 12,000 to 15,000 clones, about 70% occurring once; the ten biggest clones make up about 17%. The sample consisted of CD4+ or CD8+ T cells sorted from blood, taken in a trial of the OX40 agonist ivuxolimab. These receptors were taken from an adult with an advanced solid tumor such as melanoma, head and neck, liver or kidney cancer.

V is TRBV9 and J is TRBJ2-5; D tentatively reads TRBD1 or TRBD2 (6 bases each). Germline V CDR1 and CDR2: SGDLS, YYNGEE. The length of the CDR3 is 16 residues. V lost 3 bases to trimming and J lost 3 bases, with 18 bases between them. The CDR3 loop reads CASSAGAPAREETQYF. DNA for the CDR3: TGTGCCAGCAGCGCGGGGGCTCCGGCGCGGGAAGAGACCCAGTACTTC. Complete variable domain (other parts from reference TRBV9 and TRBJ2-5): DSGVTQTPKHLITATGQRVTLRCSPRSGDLSVYWYQQSLDQGLQFLIQYYNGEERAKGNILERFSAQQFPDLHSELNLSSLELGDSALYFCASSAGAPAREETQYFGPGTRLLVL.

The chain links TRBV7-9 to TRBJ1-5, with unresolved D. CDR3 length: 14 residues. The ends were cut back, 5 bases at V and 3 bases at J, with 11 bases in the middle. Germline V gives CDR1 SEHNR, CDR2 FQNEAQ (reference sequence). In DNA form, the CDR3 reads TGTGCCAGCAGCCGCGACAATGACAATCAGCCCCAGCATTTT. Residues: CASSRDNDNQPQHF.

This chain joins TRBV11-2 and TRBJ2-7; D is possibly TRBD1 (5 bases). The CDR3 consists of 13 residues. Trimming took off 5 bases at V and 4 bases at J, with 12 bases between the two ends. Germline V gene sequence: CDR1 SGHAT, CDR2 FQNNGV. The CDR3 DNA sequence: TGTGCCAGCAGCCCAGGACATATTTACGAGCAGTACTTC. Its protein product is CASSPGHIYEQYF.

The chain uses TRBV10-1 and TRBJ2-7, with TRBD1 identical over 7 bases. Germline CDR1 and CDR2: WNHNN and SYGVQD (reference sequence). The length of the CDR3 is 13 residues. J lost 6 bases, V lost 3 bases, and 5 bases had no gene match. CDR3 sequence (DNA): TGCGCCAGCAGTGAACAACAGGGGAGCGAGCAGTACTTC. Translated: CASSEQQGSEQYF.

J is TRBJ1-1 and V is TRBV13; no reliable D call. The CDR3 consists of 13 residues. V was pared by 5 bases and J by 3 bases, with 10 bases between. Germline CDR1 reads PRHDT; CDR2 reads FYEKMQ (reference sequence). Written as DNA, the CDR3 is TGTGCCAGCAGCCAGAGGAGCCACACTGAAGCTTTCTTT. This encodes CASSQRSHTEAFF. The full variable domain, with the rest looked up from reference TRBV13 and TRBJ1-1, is AAGVIQSPRHLIKEKRETATLKCYPIPRHDTVYWYQQGPGQDPQFLISFYEKMQSDKGSIPDRFSAQQFSDYHSELNMSSLELGDSALYFCASSQRSHTEAFFGQGTRLTVV.

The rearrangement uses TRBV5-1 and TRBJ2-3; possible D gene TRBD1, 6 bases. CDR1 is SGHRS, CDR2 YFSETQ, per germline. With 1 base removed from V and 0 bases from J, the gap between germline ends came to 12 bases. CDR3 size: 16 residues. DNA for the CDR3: TGCGCCAGCAGCTTGTGGCAGGGGATGAGCACAGATACGCAGTATTTT. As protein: CASSLWQGMSTDTQYF.

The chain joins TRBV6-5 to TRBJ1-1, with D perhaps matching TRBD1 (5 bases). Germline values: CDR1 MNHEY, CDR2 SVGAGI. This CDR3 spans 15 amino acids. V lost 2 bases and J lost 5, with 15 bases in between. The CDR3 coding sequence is TGTGCCAGCAGTTACCCGCGATACGGGGGGACTGAAGCTTTCTTT. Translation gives CASSYPRYGGTEAFF.

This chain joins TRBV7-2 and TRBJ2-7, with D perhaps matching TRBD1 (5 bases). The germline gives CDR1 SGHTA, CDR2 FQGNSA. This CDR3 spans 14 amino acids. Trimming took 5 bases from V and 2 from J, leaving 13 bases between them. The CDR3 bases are TGTGCCAGCAGCCCGACGACAGCCGCCTACGAGCAGTACTTC. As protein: CASSPTTAAYEQYF.

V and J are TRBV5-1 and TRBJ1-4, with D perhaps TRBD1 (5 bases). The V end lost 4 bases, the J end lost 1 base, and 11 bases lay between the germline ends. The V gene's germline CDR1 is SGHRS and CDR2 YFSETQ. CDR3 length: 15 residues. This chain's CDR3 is CASSAGAGTNEKLFF. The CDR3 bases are TGCGCCAGCAGCGCCGGGGCTGGAACTAATGAAAAACTGTTTTTT. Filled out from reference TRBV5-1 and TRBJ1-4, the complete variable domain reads KAGVTQTPRYLIKTRGQQVTLSCSPISGHRSVSWYQQTPGQGLQFLFEYFSETQRNKGNFPGRFSGRQFSNSRSEMNVSTLELGDSALYLCASSAGAGTNEKLFFGSGTQLSVL.

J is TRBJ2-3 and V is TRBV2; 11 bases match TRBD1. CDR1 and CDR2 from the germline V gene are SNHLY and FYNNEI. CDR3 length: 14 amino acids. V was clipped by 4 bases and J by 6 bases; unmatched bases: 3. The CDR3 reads CASSVGTGGDTQYF. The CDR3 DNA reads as TGTGCCAGCAGTGTCGGGACAGGGGGTGATACGCAGTATTTT.

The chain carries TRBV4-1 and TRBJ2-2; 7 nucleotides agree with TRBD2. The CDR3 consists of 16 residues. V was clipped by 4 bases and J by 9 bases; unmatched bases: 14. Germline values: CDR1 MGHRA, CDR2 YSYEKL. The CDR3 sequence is CASSLVGTGGERELFF. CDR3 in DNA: TGCGCCAGCAGCCTTGTGGGCACGGGGGGAGAGCGGGAGCTGTTTTTT.

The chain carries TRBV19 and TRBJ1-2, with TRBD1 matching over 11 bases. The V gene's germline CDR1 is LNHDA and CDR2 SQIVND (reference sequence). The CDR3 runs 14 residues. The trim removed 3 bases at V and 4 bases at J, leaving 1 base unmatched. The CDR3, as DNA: TGTGCCAGTAGTATCGGGACAGGGGGCTATGGCTACACCTTC. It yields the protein CASSIGTGGYGYTF. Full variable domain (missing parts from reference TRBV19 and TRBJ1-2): DGGITQSPKYLFRKEGQNVTLSCEQNLNHDAMYWYRQDPGQGLRLIYYSQIVNDFQKGDIAEGYSVSREKKESFPLTVTSAQKNPTAFYLCASSIGTGGYGYTFGSGTRLTVV.

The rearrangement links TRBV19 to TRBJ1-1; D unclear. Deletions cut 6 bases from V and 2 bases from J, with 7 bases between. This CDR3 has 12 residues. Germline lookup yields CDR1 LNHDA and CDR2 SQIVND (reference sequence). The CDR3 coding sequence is TGTGCCAGTAGCGACGACAACACTGAAGCTTTCTTT. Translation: CASSDDNTEAFF.

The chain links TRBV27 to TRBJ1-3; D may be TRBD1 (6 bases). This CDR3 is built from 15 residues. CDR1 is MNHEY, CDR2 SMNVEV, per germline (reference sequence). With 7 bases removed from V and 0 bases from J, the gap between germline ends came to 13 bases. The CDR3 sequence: CASKYTGYSGNTIYF. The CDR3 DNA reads TGTGCCAGCAAATACACAGGGTACTCTGGAAACACCATATATTTT.

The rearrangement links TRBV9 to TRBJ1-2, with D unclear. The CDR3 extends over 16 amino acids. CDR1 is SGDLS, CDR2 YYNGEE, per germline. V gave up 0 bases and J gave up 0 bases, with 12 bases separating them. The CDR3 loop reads CASSVDTEKPNYGYTF. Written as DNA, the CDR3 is TGTGCCAGCAGCGTAGATACAGAAAAACCTAACTATGGCTACACCTTC. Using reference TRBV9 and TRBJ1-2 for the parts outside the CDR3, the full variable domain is DSGVTQTPKHLITATGQRVTLRCSPRSGDLSVYWYQQSLDQGLQFLIQYYNGEERAKGNILERFSAQQFPDLHSELNLSSLELGDSALYFCASSVDTEKPNYGYTFGSGTRLTVV.

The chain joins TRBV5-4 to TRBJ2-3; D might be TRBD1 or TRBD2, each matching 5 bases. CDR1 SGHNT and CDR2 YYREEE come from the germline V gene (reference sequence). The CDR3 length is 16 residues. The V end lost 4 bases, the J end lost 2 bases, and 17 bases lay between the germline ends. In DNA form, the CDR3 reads TGTGCCAGCAGCATACCAGAGCAGGGAGACACAGATACGCAGTATTTT. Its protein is CASSIPEQGDTDTQYF. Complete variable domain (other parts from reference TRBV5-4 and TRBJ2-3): ETGVTQSPTHLIKTRGQQVTLRCSSQSGHNTVSWYQQALGQGPQFIFQYYREEENGRGNFPPRFSGLQFPNYSSELNVNALELDDSALYLCASSIPEQGDTDTQYFGPGTRLTVL.

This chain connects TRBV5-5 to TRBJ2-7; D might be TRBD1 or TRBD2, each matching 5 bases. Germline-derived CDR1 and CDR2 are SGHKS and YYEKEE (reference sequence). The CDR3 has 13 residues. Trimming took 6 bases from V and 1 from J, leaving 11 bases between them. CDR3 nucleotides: TGTGCCAGCATCGGGACGGCATCCTACGAGCAGTACTTC. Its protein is CASIGTASYEQYF.

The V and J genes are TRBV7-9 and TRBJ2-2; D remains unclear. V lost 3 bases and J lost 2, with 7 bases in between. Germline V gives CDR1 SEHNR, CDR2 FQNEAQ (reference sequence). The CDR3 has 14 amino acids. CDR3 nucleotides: TGTGCCAGCAGCTTTACAGAAAACACCGGGGAGCTGTTTTTT. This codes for CASSFTENTGELFF. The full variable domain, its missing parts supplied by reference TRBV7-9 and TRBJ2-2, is DTGVSQNPRHKITKRGQNVTFRCDPISEHNRLYWYRQTLGQGPEFLTYFQNEAQLEKSRLLSDRFSAERPKGSFSTLEIQRTEQGDSAMYLCASSFTENTGELFFGEGSRLTVL.

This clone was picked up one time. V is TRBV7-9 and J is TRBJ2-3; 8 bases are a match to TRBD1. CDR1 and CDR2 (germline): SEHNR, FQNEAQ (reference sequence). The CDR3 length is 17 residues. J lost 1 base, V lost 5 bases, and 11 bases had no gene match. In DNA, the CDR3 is TGTGCCAGCAGCGCAGAACTCCAGGGGGCGGGCACAGATACGCAGTATTTT. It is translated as CASSAELQGAGTDTQYF.

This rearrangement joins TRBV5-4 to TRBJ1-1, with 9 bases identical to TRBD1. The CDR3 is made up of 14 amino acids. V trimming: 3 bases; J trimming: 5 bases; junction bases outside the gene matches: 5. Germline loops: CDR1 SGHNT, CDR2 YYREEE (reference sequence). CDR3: CASSYNRGRTEAFF. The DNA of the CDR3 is TGTGCCAGCAGCTACAACAGGGGGCGGACTGAAGCTTTCTTT.

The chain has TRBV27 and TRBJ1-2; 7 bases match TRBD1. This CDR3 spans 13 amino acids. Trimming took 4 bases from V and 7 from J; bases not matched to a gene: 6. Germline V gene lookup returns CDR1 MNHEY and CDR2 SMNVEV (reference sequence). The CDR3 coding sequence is TGTGCCAGCAGTTCACTACAGGGGTCTGGCTACACCTTC. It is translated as CASSSLQGSGYTF.

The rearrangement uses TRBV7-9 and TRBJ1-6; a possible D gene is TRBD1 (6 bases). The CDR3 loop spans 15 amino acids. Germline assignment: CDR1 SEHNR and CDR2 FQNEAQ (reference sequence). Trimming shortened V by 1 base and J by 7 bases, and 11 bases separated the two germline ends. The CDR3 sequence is CASSLGTGPNSPLHF. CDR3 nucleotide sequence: TGTGCCAGCAGCTTAGGAACAGGGCCCAATTCACCCCTCCACTTT. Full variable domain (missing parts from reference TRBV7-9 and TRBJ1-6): DTGVSQNPRHKITKRGQNVTFRCDPISEHNRLYWYRQTLGQGPEFLTYFQNEAQLEKSRLLSDRFSAERPKGSFSTLEIQRTEQGDSAMYLCASSLGTGPNSPLHFGNGTRLTVT.

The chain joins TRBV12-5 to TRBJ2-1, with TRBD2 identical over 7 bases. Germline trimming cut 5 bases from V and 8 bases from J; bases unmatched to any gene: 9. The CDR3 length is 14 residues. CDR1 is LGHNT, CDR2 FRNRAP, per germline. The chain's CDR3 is CASGASGGLDEQFF. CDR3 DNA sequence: TGTGCTAGTGGTGCCTCCGGGGGGTTGGATGAGCAGTTCTTC.

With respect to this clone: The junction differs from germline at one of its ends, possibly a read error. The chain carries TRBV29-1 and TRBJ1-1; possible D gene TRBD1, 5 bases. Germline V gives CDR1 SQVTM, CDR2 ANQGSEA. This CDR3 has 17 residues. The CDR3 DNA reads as TGCCGCGTTGCGGGGGTGTCCGCGGGGGGAGTTCTCACTGAAGCTTTCTTT. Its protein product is CRVAGVSAGGVLTEAFF.